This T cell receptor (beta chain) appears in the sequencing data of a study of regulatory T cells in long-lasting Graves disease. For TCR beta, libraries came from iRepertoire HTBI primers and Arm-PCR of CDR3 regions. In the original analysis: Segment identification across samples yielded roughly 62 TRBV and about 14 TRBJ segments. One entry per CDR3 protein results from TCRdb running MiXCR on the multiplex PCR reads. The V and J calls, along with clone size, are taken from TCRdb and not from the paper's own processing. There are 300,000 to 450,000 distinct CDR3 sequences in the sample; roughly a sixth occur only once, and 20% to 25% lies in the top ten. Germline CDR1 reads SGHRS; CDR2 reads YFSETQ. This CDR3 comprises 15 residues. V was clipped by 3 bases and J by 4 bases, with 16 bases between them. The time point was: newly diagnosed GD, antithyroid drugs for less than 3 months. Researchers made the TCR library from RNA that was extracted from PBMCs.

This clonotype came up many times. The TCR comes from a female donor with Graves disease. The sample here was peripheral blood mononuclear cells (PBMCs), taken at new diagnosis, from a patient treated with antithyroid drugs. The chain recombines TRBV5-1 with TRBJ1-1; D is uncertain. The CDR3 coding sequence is TGCGCCAGCAGCTACGAGGGAGTAGTCGGCACTGAAGCTTTCTTT. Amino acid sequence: CASSYEGVVGTEAFF.